This is a list of T cell receptor beta chains from one sample in a study of PD-1 blockade in classical Hodgkin lymphoma. Data came from immunoSEQ multiplex PCR; TCRdb stores just in-frame clones and leaves some out. In the table there are over 80,000 clones, approximately 78% of which are singletons. Sequencing was performed on peripheral blood mononuclear cells (PBMCs), taken before the fourth cycle of nivolumab. The receptors originated from a human donor with classical Hodgkin lymphoma. Each CDR3 is given with its conserved first and last residue. The D gene is left open where the match is weak. For some rows the clone size is stated as once, few or many, or as a class when expanded; others skip it.

clone size	V gene	J gene	D gene	CDR3 DNA	CDR3 protein
.	TRBV10-2	TRBJ1-5	TRBD1	TGCGCCAGCAATGACAGGGTTGTCTGCAATCAGCCCCAGCATTTT	CASNDRVVCNQPQHF
.	TRBV29-1	TRBJ2-1	TRBD2	TGCAGCGTTCTCGGACTAGCGCGGGACGGGGGGCAGTTCTTC	CSVLGLARDGGQFF
.	TRBV10-1	TRBJ1-5	TRBD1	TGCGCCAGGCCCAGGGGGGAGGGTCAGCCCCAGCATTTT	CARPRGEGQPQHF
.	TRBV5-1	TRBJ2-5	.	TGCGCCAGCAGCTGGGTAACTAGCAACGGAGAGACCCAGTACTTC	CASSWVTSNGETQYF
.	TRBV27	TRBJ1-3	.	TGTGCCAGCAGTTCGGGTTACTCTGGAAACACCATATATTTT	CASSSGYSGNTIYF
.	TRBV19	TRBJ2-1	.	TGTGCCAGTAGTATTCCCGGTACCTACAATGAGCAGTTCTTC	CASSIPGTYNEQFF
few	TRBV6-4	TRBJ2-3	.	TGTGCCAGCAGCCCGCTAGCAGAGACAGATACGCAGTATTTT	CASSPLAETDTQYF
.	TRBV5-6	TRBJ2-3	.	TGTGCCAGCAGTTTAGTCGCCACAGATACGCAGTATTTT	CASSLVATDTQYF
once	TRBV27	TRBJ1-6	.	TGTGCCAGCAGTAAGGACAGTCTTCGCAGCTCCTATAATTCACCCCTCCACTTT	CASSKDSLRSSYNSPLHF
.	TRBV6-1	TRBJ2-5	.	TGTGCCAGCTTCACCGGGACTCCGCGGGAGACCCAGTACTTC	CASFTGTPRETQYF
.	TRBV6-6	TRBJ2-7	.	TGTGCCAGCAGTTACGGACAGCCCCGGAACTACGAGCAGTACTTC	CASSYGQPRNYEQYF
.	TRBV19	TRBJ2-3	.	TGTGCCAGTAGTATATCGGGTCCCGGTATGAGGACAGATACGCAGTATTTT	CASSISGPGMRTDTQYF
.	TRBV27	TRBJ2-1	TRBD2	TGTGCCAGCAATTGGCTGACCGGGACTAGCATCAATGAGCAGTTCTTC	CASNWLTGTSINEQFF
once	TRBV9	TRBJ2-7	TRBD2	TGTGCCAGCAGCCCGCACCCTAGCGGGGGTCTGCACGAGCAGTACTTC	CASSPHPSGGLHEQYF
.	TRBV19	TRBJ1-1	.	TGTGCCAGTAGTATAAGTATGTCGGGGAACACTGAAGCTTTCTTT	CASSISMSGNTEAFF
.	TRBV5-5	TRBJ2-7	.	TGTGCCAGCAGCGCCACAGGGAACGAGCAGTACTTC	CASSATGNEQYF
.	TRBV15	TRBJ2-3	TRBD2	TGTGCCACCAGCAGAGGTGTGGTGGGGAGCGGGGGGGCCGGTACGCAGTATTTT	CATSRGVVGSGGAGTQYF
.	TRBV9	TRBJ1-2	TRBD1	TGTGCCAGCAGCAACCCGGGACAGGGGACGGGCTACACCTTC	CASSNPGQGTGYTF
.	TRBV6-6	TRBJ1-1	.	TGTGCCAGCATGGTGCTTGGAGGCACTGAAGCTTTCTTT	CASMVLGGTEAFF
.	TRBV15	TRBJ2-5	TRBD2	TGTGCCACCAGCAGAGGGGTAGCGGGATATCAAGGCGAGACCCAGTACTTC	CATSRGVAGYQGETQYF
.	TRBV4-2	TRBJ2-3	TRBD1	TGTGCCAGCAGCCAAGACTTCCGGGACAGGGGGCGGGGCACAGATACGCAGTATTTT	CASSQDFRDRGRGTDTQYF
.	TRBV2	TRBJ2-7	.	TGTGCCAGCAGCTATACAGGGAGTCTCTACGAGCAGTACTTC	CASSYTGSLYEQYF
.	TRBV6-1	TRBJ2-3	TRBD2	TGTGCCAGCAGTGCCCTGGGACTAGCGGGAGGAGATACGCAGTATTTT	CASSALGLAGGDTQYF
once	TRBV21-1	TRBJ2-7	.	TGTGCCAGCAGCAAACCCCGGGATCCCTACGAGCAGTACTTC	CASSKPRDPYEQYF
.	TRBV7-9	TRBJ1-6	TRBD1	TGTGCCAGCAGCTTAGGAGGGGGCAGATCCTATAATTCACCCCTCCACTTT	CASSLGGGRSYNSPLHF
few	TRBV6-5	TRBJ1-4	.	TGTGCCAGCAGTTACTCCGCGGGAGTTGGTGAAAAACTGTTTTTT	CASSYSAGVGEKLFF
few	TRBV2	TRBJ2-3	TRBD1	TGTGCCAGCAGGTACAGGGGGAACACAGATACGCAGTATTTT	CASRYRGNTDTQYF
once	TRBV18	TRBJ2-1	TRBD2	TGTGCCAGCTCACGAGGACTAGCGGTCGACGTTTACAATGAGCAGTTCTTC	CASSRGLAVDVYNEQFF
few	TRBV9	TRBJ1-2	TRBD1	TGTGCCAGCAGCGCCACCGGGACAGGGTATGGCTACACCTTC	CASSATGTGYGYTF
.	TRBV5-6	TRBJ2-3	TRBD2	TGTGCCAGCAGCTTGGAAATAGCGGGAGGGTCAGATACGCAGTATTTT	CASSLEIAGGSDTQYF
.	TRBV19	TRBJ2-5	TRBD1	TGTGCCAGTAGTATTGTGGGGACAGAAGAGACCCAGTACTTC	CASSIVGTEETQYF
.	TRBV6-6	TRBJ2-1	TRBD1	TGTGCCAGCAGTCGGGACAGGGGGGGGTGGAATGAGCAGTTCTTC	CASSRDRGGWNEQFF
.	TRBV4-1	TRBJ2-7	TRBD1	TGCGCCAGCAGCCAAAGTGGGACAGGGTCCCACGAGCAGTACTTC	CASSQSGTGSHEQYF
once	TRBV19	TRBJ2-1	TRBD1	TGTGCCAGTAGTACCCTATACAGGGGGAATGAGCAGTTCTTC	CASSTLYRGNEQFF
.	TRBV6-1	TRBJ1-2	TRBD1	TGTGCCATACTATACAGGGGGGTGAACTATGGCTACACCTTC	CAILYRGVNYGYTF
.	TRBV5-4	TRBJ2-3	.	TGTGCCAGCAGCCTTCTCACAGATACGCAGTATTTT	CASSLLTDTQYF
few	TRBV6-5	TRBJ2-1	.	TGTGCCAGCAGCCGGGGGACAGAGGTCTACAATGAGCAGTTCTTC	CASSRGTEVYNEQFF
.	TRBV7-2	TRBJ2-1	.	TGTGCCAGCAAGCCGAGTAGCGGTTACAATGAGCAGTTCTTC	CASKPSSGYNEQFF
few	TRBV5-1	TRBJ2-7	.	TGCGCCAGCAGCACTACCAGACACCGCGGGCAGTACTTC	CASSTTRHRGQYF
few	TRBV28	TRBJ1-2	.	TGTGCCAGCAGTCCAACGGCGGCCTATGGCTACACCTTC	CASSPTAAYGYTF
.	TRBV7-9	TRBJ2-7	TRBD2	TGTGCCAGCAGCCCTCCCGGGACTAGCTGGACCTACGAGCAGTACTTC	CASSPPGTSWTYEQYF
once	TRBV7-3	TRBJ2-3	.	TGTGCCAGCAGCTTAATCGGGGATACGCAGTATTTT	CASSLIGDTQYF